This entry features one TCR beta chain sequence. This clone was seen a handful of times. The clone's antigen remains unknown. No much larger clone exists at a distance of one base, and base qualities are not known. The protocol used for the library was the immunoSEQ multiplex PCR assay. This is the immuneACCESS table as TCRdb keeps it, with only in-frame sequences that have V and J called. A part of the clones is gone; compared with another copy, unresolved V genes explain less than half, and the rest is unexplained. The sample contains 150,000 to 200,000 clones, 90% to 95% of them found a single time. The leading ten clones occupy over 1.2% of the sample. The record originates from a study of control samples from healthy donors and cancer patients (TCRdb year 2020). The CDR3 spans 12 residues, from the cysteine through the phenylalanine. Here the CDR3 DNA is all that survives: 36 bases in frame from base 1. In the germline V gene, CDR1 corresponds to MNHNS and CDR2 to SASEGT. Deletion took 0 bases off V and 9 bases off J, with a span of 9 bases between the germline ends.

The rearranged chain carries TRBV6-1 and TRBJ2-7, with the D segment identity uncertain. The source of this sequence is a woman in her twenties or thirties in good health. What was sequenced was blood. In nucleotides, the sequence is TGTGCCAGCAGTGAAGCTAGGGCAATGCAGTACTTC. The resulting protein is CASSEARAMQYF.